These 7 T cell receptor beta chains were all obtained from the same sample, sequenced in a study of patients and donors after allogeneic stem cell transplantation (dated by TCRdb to the early 2020s). Preparation of the library involved RT-PCR. Sequenced on a NextSeq 550. TCRdb handled the public reads itself, with Q25 trimming in fastp and clone calling in MiXCR, and kept productive beta chains. Each CDR3 protein gets just one entry, which takes the most common genes and DNA from the rows behind it. For this sample the table gives under 200,000 distinct CDR3 sequences, of which approximately 22% were detected only once. The leading ten clones occupy 26% of the sample. Material for sequencing was blood, either unsorted or a sorted T cell fraction (not recorded which). These receptors all come from a human donor who was either an allogeneic HSCT recipient or a stem cell or donor lymphocyte infusion donor (not recorded which). It is not recorded whose cells these are; they may come from a transplant donor.

Written as DNA, the CDR3 is TGCGCCAGCAGCCAAGCACCGAACACCGGGGAGCTGTTTTTT. Protein sequence: CASSQAPNTGELFF. The J gene is TRBJ2-2, the V gene TRBV4-3, with D unresolved. Trimming cost V 1 base and J 0 bases, with 3 bases left between them. The CDR3 is 14 residues long. The germline V gene has CDR1 LGHNA and CDR2 YSLEER.

This clonotype was found a few times. CDR3 protein: CSARGDRGEYNEQFF. CDR3 coding DNA: TGCAGTGCTAGAGGGGACAGGGGGGAATACAATGAGCAGTTCTTC. The chain is built from TRBV20-1 and TRBJ2-1; 11 bases are shared with TRBD1. Losses at the gene ends were 1 base for V and 4 bases for J; bases not matched to a gene: 3. Looked up from germline, CDR1 is DFQATT and CDR2 is SNEGSKA (reference sequence). The CDR3 totals 15 residues.

In DNA form, the CDR3 reads TGCGCCAGCAGCTTGTTGGGCAGGGAGGCCTACAATGAGCAGTTCTTC. Translating it yields CASSLLGREAYNEQFF. This chain joins TRBV5-1 and TRBJ2-1, with TRBD2 as a possible D gene (6 bases). Per the germline V gene, CDR1 is SGHRS and CDR2 is YFSETQ. Trimming removed 1 base from V and 2 bases from J, with 13 bases in between. The CDR3 is 16 residues long. The full variable domain, with the rest looked up from reference TRBV5-1 and TRBJ2-1, is KAGVTQTPRYLIKTRGQQVTLSCSPISGHRSVSWYQQTPGQGLQFLFEYFSETQRNKGNFPGRFSGRQFSNSRSEMNVSTLELGDSALYLCASSLLGREAYNEQFFGPGTRLTVL.

This clonotype was found a few times. The chain has TRBV6-5 and TRBJ1-2, with TRBD1 matching over 11 bases. The CDR3 is made up of 16 amino acids. Germline lookup yields CDR1 MNHEY and CDR2 SVGAGI. Trimming at V came to 0 bases and at J to 3 bases, leaving 3 bases not matched to a gene. CDR3 region: CASSYSWTGGDYGYTF. The CDR3 bases are TGTGCCAGCAGTTACTCATGGACAGGGGGCGACTATGGCTACACCTTC.

This chain connects TRBV19 to TRBJ1-2; D is possibly TRBD1 (6 bases). V was trimmed by 0 bases and J by 7 bases, leaving 15 bases between them. This CDR3 contains 15 residues. From germline, CDR1 is LNHDA and CDR2 SQIVND (reference sequence). The CDR3 coding sequence is TGTGCCAGTAGTATAGATCCTGCCAGGGGCGGTGGCTACACCTTC. Amino acids: CASSIDPARGGGYTF.

V is TRBV28 and J is TRBJ1-4; the D is unclear. V dropped 6 bases and J dropped 7 bases, with 21 bases sitting between them. The CDR3 is made up of 16 amino acids. Germline CDR1 MDHEN, CDR2 SYDVKM. The CDR3 is CASSSPWGLASEKLFF. CDR3 DNA: TGTGCCAGCAGCTCTCCTTGGGGTTTGGCAAGTGAAAAACTGTTTTTT.

This clonotype was recorded a few times. The chain has TRBV7-8 and TRBJ1-1, with D unclear. The CDR3 runs to 12 residues. Trimming took off 7 bases at V and 3 bases at J, with 9 bases between the two ends. CDR1 is SGHVS and CDR2 is FQNEAQ in the germline V gene. CDR3 amino acids: CASTPWDTEAFF. The DNA for the CDR3 is TGTGCCAGCACCCCGTGGGACACTGAAGCTTTCTTT.